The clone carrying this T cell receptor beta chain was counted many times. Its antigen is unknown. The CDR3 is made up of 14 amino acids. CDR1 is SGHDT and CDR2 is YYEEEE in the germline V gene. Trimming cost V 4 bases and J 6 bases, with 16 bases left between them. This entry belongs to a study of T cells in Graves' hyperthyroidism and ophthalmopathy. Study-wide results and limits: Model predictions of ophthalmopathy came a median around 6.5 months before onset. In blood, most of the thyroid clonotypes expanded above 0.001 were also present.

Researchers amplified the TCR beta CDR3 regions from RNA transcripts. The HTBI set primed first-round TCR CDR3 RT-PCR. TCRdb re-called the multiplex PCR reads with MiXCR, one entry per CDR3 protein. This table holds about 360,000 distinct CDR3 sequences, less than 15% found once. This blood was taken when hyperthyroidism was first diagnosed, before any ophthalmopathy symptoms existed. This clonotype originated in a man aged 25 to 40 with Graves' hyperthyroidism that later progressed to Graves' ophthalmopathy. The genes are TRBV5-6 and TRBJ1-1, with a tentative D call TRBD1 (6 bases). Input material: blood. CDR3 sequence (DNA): TGTGCCAGCAGCCGCAAAGGGGGGCCCCCTGAAGCTTTCTTT. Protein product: CASSRKGGPPEAFF.